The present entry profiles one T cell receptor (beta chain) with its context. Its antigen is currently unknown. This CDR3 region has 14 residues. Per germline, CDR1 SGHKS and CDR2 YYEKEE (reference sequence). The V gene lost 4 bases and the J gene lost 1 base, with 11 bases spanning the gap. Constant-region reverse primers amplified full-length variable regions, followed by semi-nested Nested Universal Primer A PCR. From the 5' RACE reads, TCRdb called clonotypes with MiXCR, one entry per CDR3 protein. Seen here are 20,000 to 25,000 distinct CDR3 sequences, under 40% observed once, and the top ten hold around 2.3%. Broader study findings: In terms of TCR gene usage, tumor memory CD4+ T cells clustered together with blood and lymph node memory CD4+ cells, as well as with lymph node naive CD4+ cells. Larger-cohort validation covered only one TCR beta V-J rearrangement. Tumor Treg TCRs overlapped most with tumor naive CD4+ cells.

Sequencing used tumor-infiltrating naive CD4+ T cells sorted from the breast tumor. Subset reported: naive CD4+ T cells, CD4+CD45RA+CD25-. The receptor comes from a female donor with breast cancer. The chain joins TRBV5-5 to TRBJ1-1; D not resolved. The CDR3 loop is CASSGPRSNTEAFF. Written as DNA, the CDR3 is TGTGCCAGCAGCGGTCCCCGATCGAACACTGAAGCTTTCTTT.